Detailed here is one T cell receptor (beta chain). The antigen remains unidentified. This entry is derived from a study of yellow fever vaccine responses in identical twins. Study-level results: Twins reportedly showed a vaccine T cell response that seemed partly convergent and partly personalized.

TCRdb called the RT-PCR reads again in MiXCR, with one record for every CDR3 protein. The sample carries 15,000 to 20,000 distinct CDR3 sequences, around 83% recorded once. V was shortened by 1 base and J by 3 bases, with 14 bases between the two germline ends. CDR3 size: 16 residues. Germline assignment: CDR1 SGHNT and CDR2 YENEEA. The gene calls are TRBV11-3 and TRBJ2-3, with D possibly being TRBD2 (6 bases). The TCR was taken from a woman between 18 and 30 years old who received the yellow fever vaccine. Source: T cells from blood (PBMCs), unsorted or a sorted subset (not recorded which), taken before or after yellow fever vaccination (not recorded which). The CDR3 sequence is CASSLVRGIGTDTQYF. Here the CDR3 DNA reads TGTGCCAGCAGCTTAGTTCGGGGGATTGGGACAGATACGCAGTATTTT.